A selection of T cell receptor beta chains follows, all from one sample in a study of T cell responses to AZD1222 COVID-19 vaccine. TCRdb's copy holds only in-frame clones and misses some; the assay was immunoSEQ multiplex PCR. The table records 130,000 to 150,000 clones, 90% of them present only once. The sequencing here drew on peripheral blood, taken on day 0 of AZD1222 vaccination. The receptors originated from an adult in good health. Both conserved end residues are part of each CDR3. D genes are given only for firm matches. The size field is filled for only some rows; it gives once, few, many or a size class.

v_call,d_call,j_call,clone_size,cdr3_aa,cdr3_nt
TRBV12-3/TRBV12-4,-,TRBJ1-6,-,CASSLDRNSPLHF,TGTGCCAGCAGCCTGGACAGAAATTCACCCCTCCACTTT
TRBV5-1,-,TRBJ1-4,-,CASSPSGGSEKLFF,TGCGCCAGCAGCCCCAGCGGTGGTAGTGAAAAACTGTTTTTT
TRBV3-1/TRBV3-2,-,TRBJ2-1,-,CASSRGRHNEQFF,TGTGCCAGCAGCCGTGGACGTCACAATGAGCAGTTCTTC
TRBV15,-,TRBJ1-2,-,CATSRDRWGEGYGYTF,TGTGCCACCAGCAGAGATCGATGGGGGGAGGGTTATGGCTACACCTTC
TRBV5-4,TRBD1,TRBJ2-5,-,CASSPGQEETQYF,TGTGCCAGCAGCCCCGGACAGGAGGAGACCCAGTACTTC
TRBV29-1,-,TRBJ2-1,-,CSAVAPSLGTHSYNEQFF,TGCAGCGCCGTCGCTCCCTCCTTGGGGACTCACTCCTACAATGAGCAGTTCTTC
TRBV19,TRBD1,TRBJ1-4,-,CASSGGPFQLTPGQSNEKLFF,TGTGCCAGTAGTGGAGGACCTTTCCAATTAACGCCGGGACAGTCTAATGAAAAACTGTTTTTT
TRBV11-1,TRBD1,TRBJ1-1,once,CASSSRDRARDEAFF,TGTGCCAGCAGCTCTCGTGACAGGGCGAGGGATGAAGCTTTCTTT
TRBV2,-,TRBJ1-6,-,CASSARDIDSPLHF,TGTGCCAGCAGTGCCCGGGACATAGATTCACCCCTCCACTTT
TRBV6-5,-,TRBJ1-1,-,CASHPSGTAEAFF,TGTGCCAGCCACCCTAGTGGTACGGCTGAAGCTTTCTTT
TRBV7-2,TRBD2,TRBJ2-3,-,CASSLLGGGTDTQYF,TGTGCCAGCAGCTTACTCGGGGGGGGCACAGATACGCAGTATTTT
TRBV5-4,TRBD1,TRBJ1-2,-,CATLRTGSFLYGYTF,TGTGCCACCTTAAGGACAGGGAGCTTCCTCTATGGCTACACCTTC
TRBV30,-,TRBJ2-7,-,CAWSVTGLGEQYF,TGTGCCTGGAGTGTTACGGGACTCGGCGAGCAGTACTTC
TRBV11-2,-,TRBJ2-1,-,CASSPTGSTHNEQFF,TGTGCCAGCAGCCCCACGGGCTCGACACACAATGAGCAGTTCTTC
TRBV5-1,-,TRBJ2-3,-,CASSLEASVSTDTQYF,TGCGCCAGCAGCTTGGAGGCTAGCGTTAGCACAGATACGCAGTATTTT
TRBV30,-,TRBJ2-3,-,CAWAGGSPDTQYF,TGTGCCTGGGCCGGAGGGTCTCCAGATACGCAGTATTTT
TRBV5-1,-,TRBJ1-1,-,CASSMGPWGTEAFF,TGCGCCAGCAGCATGGGTCCCTGGGGCACTGAAGCTTTCTTT
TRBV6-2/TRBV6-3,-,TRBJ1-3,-,CASSYQLSGNTIYF,TGTGCCAGCAGTTACCAACTCTCTGGAAACACCATATATTTT
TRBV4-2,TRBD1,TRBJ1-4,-,CASSQTGTGLEKLFF,TGTGCCAGCAGCCAGACCGGGACAGGGCTTGAAAAACTGTTTTTT
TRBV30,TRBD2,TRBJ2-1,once,CAWSVLAGRGYNEQFF,TGTGCCTGGAGTGTACTGGCAGGGAGGGGTTACAATGAGCAGTTCTTC
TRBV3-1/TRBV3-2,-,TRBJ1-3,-,CASSQRQGIGNTIYF,TGTGCCAGCAGCCAAAGGCAGGGAATAGGAAACACCATATATTTT
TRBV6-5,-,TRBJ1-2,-,CASSADRNYGYTF,TGTGCCAGCAGCGCAGACAGAAACTATGGCTACACCTTC
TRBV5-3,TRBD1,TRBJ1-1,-,CARRSDRENTEAFF,TGTGCCAGAAGATCGGACAGGGAGAACACTGAAGCTTTCTTT
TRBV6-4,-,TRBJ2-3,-,CASRRGETDTQYF,TGTGCCAGCAGGAGGGGGGAGACAGATACGCAGTATTTT
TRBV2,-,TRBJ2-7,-,CASRFGTLPYEQYF,TGTGCCAGCAGGTTCGGTACGTTACCCTACGAGCAGTACTTC
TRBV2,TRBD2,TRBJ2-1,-,CASSQILAGTYNEQFF,TGTGCCAGCAGTCAAATTTTAGCGGGGACTTACAATGAGCAGTTCTTC
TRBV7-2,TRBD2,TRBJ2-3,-,CASMRGGGIDTQYF,TGTGCCAGCATGCGCGGGGGGGGCATAGATACGCAGTATTTT
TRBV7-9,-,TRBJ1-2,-,CASSSLRGANYGYTF,TGTGCCAGCAGCTCCTTAAGGGGGGCTAACTATGGCTACACCTTC
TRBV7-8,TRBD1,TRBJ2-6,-,CASSATGQGVPGANVLTF,TGTGCCAGCAGCGCCACGGGACAGGGGGTGCCTGGGGCCAACGTCCTGACTTTC
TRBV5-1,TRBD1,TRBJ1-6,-,CASSPTGFYNSPLHF,TGCGCCAGCAGCCCGACAGGGTTCTATAATTCACCCCTCCACTTT
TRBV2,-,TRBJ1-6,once,CAISQTDPYNSPLHF,TGTGCCATAAGCCAAACAGATCCCTATAATTCACCCCTCCACTTT
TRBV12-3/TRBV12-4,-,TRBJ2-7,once,CASSLEGPIEQYF,TGTGCCAGCAGTTTAGAAGGGCCGATAGAGCAGTACTTC
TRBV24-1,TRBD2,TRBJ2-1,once,CATRETGTSGRGAEQFF,TGTGCCACCAGGGAAACCGGGACTAGCGGGAGGGGCGCCGAGCAGTTCTTC
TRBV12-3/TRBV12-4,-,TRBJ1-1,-,CASSLRENTEAFF,TGTGCCAGCAGTTTAAGGGAAAACACTGAAGCTTTCTTT
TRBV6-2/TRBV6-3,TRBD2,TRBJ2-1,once,CASSYAIGTSGRLADYNEQFF,TGTGCCAGCAGTTACGCCATCGGGACTAGCGGAAGGCTTGCGGACTACAATGAGCAGTTCTTC
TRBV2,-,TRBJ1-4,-,CASSENEGRLEKLFF,TGTGCCAGCAGTGAAAACGAGGGGAGGCTAGAAAAACTGTTTTTT
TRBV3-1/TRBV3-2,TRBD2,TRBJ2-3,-,CASSQETSGNTDTQYF,TGTGCCAGCAGCCAAGAGACTAGCGGGAACACAGATACGCAGTATTTT
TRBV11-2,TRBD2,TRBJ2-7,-,CASSVTSGGAAEQYF,TGTGCCAGCAGCGTAACTAGCGGGGGGGCGGCCGAGCAGTACTTC
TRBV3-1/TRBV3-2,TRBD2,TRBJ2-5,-,CASSPGLAGANQETQYF,TGTGCCAGCAGCCCGGGACTAGCGGGGGCCAATCAAGAGACCCAGTACTTC
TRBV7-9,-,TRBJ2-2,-,CASSLGDINTGELFF,TGTGCCAGCAGCTTAGGTGACATCAACACCGGGGAGCTGTTTTTT
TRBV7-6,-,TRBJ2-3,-,CASSLAPRGDTQYF,TGTGCCAGCAGCTTAGCCCCCAGGGGAGATACGCAGTATTTT
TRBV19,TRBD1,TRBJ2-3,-,CASNRQGPTDTQYF,TGTGCCAGTAATCGACAGGGCCCCACAGATACGCAGTATTTT
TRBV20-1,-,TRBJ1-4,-,CSANEGTGREKLFF,TGCAGTGCTAATGAGGGGACGGGGCGGGAAAAACTGTTTTTT
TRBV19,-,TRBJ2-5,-,CASSRGLVETQYF,TGTGCCAGTAGTAGAGGACTCGTAGAGACCCAGTACTTC
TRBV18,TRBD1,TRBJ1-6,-,CASSPTPSDRGSSYNSPLHF,TGTGCCAGCTCACCTACCCCCTCCGACAGGGGGAGCTCCTATAATTCACCCCTCCACTTT
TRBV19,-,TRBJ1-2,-,CASSMGGEGSMGYTF,TGTGCCAGTAGTATGGGCGGGGAAGGATCTATGGGCTACACCTTC
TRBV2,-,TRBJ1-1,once,CASSEAGFLNTEAFF,TGTGCCAGCAGTGAAGCAGGGTTCCTGAACACTGAAGCTTTCTTT
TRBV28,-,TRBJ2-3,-,CASGSPGRLTDTQYF,TGTGCCAGTGGGTCCCCGGGACGCCTCACAGATACGCAGTATTTT
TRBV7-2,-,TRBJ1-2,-,CASSLSGGFSVSGYTF,TGTGCCAGCAGCTTAAGTGGGGGGTTCTCTGTTAGTGGCTACACCTTC
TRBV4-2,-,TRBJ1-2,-,CASSQDLGNPAF,TGTGCCAGCAGCCAAGATTTGGGAAATCCCGCCTTC
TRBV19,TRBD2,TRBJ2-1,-,CASSPLAGGYGEQFF,TGTGCCAGTAGTCCACTGGCGGGAGGGTATGGTGAGCAGTTCTTC
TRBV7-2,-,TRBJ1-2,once,CASSSLTGYSGYTF,TGTGCCAGCAGCTCACTAACAGGTTACTCTGGCTACACCTTC